This T cell receptor (beta chain) was identified during a study of CD8 T cells in Susac syndrome. Negative isolation was applied to CD8+ and CD4+ T cells, and FACS enrichment was applied to TEMRA cells. V was pared by 4 bases and J by 5 bases, with 20 bases between. Germline values: CDR1 GTSNPN, CDR2 SVGIG (reference sequence). The CDR3 has 16 residues. The RNA, about 0.45 to 1 ug, was put through reverse transcription using random hexamers. It was immunoSEQ multiplex PCR that amplified TCR beta CDR3 across 54 Vbeta and 13 Jbeta. TCRdb re-called the immunoSEQ multiplex PCR reads with MiXCR, one entry per CDR3 protein. This table has 300,000 or so distinct CDR3 sequences, 92% appearing once.

The TCR was taken from a human donor with multiple sclerosis. V is TRBV30 and J is TRBJ2-2, with D perhaps given as TRBD1 or TRBD2 (6 bases each). What was sequenced was CD4+ T cells from PBMCs. CDR3 coding DNA: TGTGCCTGGACCCCTCGGGGGCGCTTGGTGACCGGGGAGCTGTTTTTT. Amino acids: CAWTPRGRLVTGELFF. The entire variable domain, with the rest obtained from reference TRBV30 and TRBJ2-2, is as follows: SQTIHQWPATLVQPVGSPLSLECTVEGTSNPNLYWYRQAAGRGLQLLFYSVGIGQISSEVPQNLSASRPQDRQFILSSKKLLLSDSGFYLCAWTPRGRLVTGELFFGEGSRLTVL.